One and the same sample provided the 9 T cell receptor beta chains below, sequenced in a study of T cell responses to AZD1222 COVID-19 vaccine. This table comes from immunoSEQ multiplex PCR, and its TCRdb copy is limited to in-frame clones, with some not included. The sample consists of approximately 100,000 clones, approximately 89% of them appearing once. The input for sequencing was peripheral blood, taken 28 days after the second AZD1222 dose. These receptor sequences come from an adult who received the AZD1222 COVID-19 vaccine.

The rearrangement joins TRBV19 to TRBJ1-1, with D hard to call. Germline CDR1 and CDR2: LNHDA and SQIVND (reference sequence). V dropped 1 base and J dropped 6 bases, with 12 bases sitting between them. The CDR3 has 14 residues. In DNA, the CDR3 is TGTGCCAGTAGTATAGCCCAGGCAGGCTCTGAAGCTTTCTTT. Translated, it gives CASSIAQAGSEAFF.

The J gene is TRBJ2-7, the V gene TRBV4-3, with 9 bases lining up with TRBD2. J gave up 2 bases and V 0 bases, and 2 bases lay outside the gene matches. The germline V gene has CDR1 LGHNA and CDR2 YSLEER. The CDR3 runs to 15 residues. The CDR3 bases are TGCGCCAGCAGCCAAGAGCTAGCGGGGACCTACGAGCAGTACTTC. Amino acids: CASSQELAGTYEQYF.

The V call is TRBV7-2, the J call TRBJ2-1; D remains unclear. The V end lost 2 bases, the J end lost 12 bases, and 14 bases lay between the germline ends. The CDR3 has 13 amino acids. Germline V gene data show CDR1 as SGHTA and CDR2 as FQGNSA. The CDR3 spells CASSLFPGPGQFF. The CDR3 bases are TGTGCCAGCAGCTTATTCCCCGGGCCCGGGCAGTTCTTC.

The chain employs TRBV23-1 and TRBJ1-5; no firm D call. TRBV23-1 is assigned to the ORF class and has an uncertain function. The V and J ends lost 2 bases and 7 bases respectively, with 3 bases between them. The CDR3 extends over 11 amino acids. The CDR3 region has the DNA TGCGCCAGCAGTCAAAGGCAGCCCCAGCATTTT. It translates to CASSQRQPQHF.

V is TRBV3-1 (or the pseudogene TRBV3-2) and J is TRBJ2-7; D not resolved. The V gene lost 1 base and the J gene lost 7 bases, with 11 bases spanning the gap. The CDR3 is 13 amino acids. CDR1 is LGHDT and CDR2 is YNNKEL in the germline V gene (reference sequence). CDR3: CASSQGSSGEQYF. CDR3 bases: TGTGCCAGCAGCCAAGGGTCCTCAGGAGAGCAGTACTTC.

The V call is TRBV4-2, the J call TRBJ2-3; 8 nucleotides match TRBD2. Germline-derived CDR1 and CDR2 are LGHNA and YNFKEQ. The CDR3 runs to 14 residues. J gave up 4 bases and V 4 bases, and 4 bases lay outside the gene matches. The CDR3 DNA sequence: TGTGCCAGCAGCCCGGGACTAGAGCCAGATACGCAGTATTTT. This sequence encodes CASSPGLEPDTQYF.

J is TRBJ1-2 and V is TRBV6-1; D is uncertain. Germline assignment: CDR1 MNHNS and CDR2 SASEGT. Trimming took 0 bases from V and 4 from J, leaving 12 bases between them. The CDR3 is 15 amino acids. CDR3 loop: CASSEALKGSYGYTF. In DNA, the CDR3 is TGTGCCAGCAGTGAAGCGCTGAAGGGCAGCTATGGCTACACCTTC.

The chain recombines TRBV6-2 or TRBV6-3 with TRBJ1-5, with D possibly matching TRBD1 (5 bases). This CDR3 comprises 14 residues. Looked up from germline, CDR1 is MNHEY and CDR2 is SVGEGT. The V end lost 5 bases, the J end lost 0 bases, and 8 bases lay between the germline ends. The CDR3 nucleotides read TGTGCCAGCAGTCCGACAGATAGCAATCAGCCCCAGCATTTT. Its protein product is CASSPTDSNQPQHF.

CDR3 nucleotide sequence: TGTGCCAGCAGCGTAGAAGCTAGAGACTACGAGCAGTACTTC. This gives the protein CASSVEARDYEQYF. This chain joins TRBV9 and TRBJ2-7, with D unresolved. This CDR3 has 14 residues. Germline CDR1 SGDLS, CDR2 YYNGEE. V dropped 0 bases and J dropped 3 bases, with 10 bases sitting between them.